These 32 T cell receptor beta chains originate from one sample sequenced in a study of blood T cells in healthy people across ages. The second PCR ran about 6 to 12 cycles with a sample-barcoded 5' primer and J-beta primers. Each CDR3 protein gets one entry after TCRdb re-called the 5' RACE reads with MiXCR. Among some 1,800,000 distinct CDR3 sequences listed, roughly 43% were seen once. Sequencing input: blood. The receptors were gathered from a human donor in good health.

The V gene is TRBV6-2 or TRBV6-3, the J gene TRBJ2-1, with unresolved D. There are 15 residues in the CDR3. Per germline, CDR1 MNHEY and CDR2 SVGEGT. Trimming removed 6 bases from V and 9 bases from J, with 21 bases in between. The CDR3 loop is CASRTRAQLFGEQFF. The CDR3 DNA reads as TGTGCCAGCAGAACCCGGGCCCAGTTATTTGGTGAGCAGTTCTTC.

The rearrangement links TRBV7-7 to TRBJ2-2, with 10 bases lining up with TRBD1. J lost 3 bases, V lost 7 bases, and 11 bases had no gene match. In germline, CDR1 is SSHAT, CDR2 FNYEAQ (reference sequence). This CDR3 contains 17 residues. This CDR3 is CASTTLPGQGHTGELFF. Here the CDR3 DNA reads TGTGCCAGCACCACCCTACCGGGACAGGGGCACACCGGGGAGCTGTTTTTT.

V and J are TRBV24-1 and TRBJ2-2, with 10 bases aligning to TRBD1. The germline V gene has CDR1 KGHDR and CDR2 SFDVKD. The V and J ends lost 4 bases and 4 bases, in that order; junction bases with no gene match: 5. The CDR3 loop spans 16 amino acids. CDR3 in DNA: TGTGCCACCAGTGACCGGGGACAGGGGTTCACCGGGGAGCTGTTTTTT. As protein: CATSDRGQGFTGELFF.

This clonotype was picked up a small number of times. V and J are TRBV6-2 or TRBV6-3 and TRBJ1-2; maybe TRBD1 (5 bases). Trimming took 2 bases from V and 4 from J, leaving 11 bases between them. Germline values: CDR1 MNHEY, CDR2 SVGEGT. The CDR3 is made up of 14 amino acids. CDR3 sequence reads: CASSYDRGSYGYTF. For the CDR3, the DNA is TGTGCCAGCAGTTACGATCGGGGCAGCTATGGCTACACCTTC.

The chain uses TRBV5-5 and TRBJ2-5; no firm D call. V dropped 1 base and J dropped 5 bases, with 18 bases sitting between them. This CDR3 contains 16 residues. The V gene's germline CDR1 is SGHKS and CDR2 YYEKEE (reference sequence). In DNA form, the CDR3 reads TGTGCCAGCAGCTTGTTGGTGACTGGTTTGGGGGAGACCCAGTACTTC. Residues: CASSLLVTGLGETQYF.

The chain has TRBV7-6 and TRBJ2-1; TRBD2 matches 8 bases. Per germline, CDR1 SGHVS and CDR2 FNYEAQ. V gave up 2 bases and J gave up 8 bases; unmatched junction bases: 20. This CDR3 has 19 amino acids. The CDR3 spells CASSLSLFKPGLGFYEQFF. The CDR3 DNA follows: TGTGCCAGCAGCTTAAGCCTCTTCAAACCGGGACTAGGATTCTATGAGCAGTTCTTC.

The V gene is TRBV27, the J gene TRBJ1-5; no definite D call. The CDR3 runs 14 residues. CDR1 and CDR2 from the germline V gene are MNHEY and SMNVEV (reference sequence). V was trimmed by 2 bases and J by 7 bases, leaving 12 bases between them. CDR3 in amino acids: CASSLAPNGQPQHF. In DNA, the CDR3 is TGTGCCAGCAGTTTAGCTCCGAATGGCCAGCCCCAGCATTTT.

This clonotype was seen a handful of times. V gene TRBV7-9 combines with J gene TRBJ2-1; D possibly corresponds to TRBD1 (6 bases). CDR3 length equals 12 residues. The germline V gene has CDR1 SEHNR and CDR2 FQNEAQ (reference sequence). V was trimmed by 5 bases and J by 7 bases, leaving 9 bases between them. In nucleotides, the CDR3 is TGTGCCAGCAGCATAACAGGGAATGAGCAGTTCTTC. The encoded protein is CASSITGNEQFF.

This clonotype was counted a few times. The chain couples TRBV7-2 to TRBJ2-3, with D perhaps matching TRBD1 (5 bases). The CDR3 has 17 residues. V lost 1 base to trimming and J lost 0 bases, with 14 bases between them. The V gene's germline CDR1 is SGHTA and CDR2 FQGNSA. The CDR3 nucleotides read TGTGCCAGCAGCTTAGACTCTCGGACATCTAGCACAGATACGCAGTATTTT. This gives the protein CASSLDSRTSSTDTQYF.

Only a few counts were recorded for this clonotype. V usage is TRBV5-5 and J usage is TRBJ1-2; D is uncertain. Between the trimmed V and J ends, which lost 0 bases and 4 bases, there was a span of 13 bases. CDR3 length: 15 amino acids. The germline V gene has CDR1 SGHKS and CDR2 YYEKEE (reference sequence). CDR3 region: CASSLAPGTFYGYTF. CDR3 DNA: TGTGCCAGCAGCTTGGCCCCAGGTACCTTCTATGGCTACACCTTC.

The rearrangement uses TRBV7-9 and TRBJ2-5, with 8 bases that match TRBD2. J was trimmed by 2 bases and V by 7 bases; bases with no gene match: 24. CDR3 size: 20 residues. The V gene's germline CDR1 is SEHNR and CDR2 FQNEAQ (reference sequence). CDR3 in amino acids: CASNFDGVVYAGGYQETQYF. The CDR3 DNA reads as TGTGCCAGCAACTTCGACGGGGTAGTGTACGCGGGGGGATATCAAGAGACCCAGTACTTC.

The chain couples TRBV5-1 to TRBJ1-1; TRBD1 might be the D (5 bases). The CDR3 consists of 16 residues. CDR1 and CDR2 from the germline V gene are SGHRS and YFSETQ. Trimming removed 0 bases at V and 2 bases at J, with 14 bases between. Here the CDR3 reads CASSLEGAGPNTEAFF. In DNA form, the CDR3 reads TGCGCCAGCAGCTTGGAAGGGGCAGGGCCCAACACTGAAGCTTTCTTT.

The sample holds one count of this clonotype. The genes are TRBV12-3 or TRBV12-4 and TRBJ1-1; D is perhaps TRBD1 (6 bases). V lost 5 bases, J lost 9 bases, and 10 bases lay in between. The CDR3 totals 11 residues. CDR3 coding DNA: TGTGCCAGCAGTCTCGGACAGCAAGCTTTCTTT. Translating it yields CASSLGQQAFF.

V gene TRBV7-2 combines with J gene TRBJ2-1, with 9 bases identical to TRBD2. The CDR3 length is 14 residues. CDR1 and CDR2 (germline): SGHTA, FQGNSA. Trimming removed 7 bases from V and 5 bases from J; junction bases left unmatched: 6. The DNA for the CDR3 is TGTGCCAGCACGGCGGGGGGGCTCCACAATGAGCAGTTCTTC. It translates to CASTAGGLHNEQFF.

For the CDR3, the DNA is TGTGCCACCAGTGATCCCCGAACAGGCAAAACATTTGGGGCAGATACGCAGTATTTT. Protein sequence: CATSDPRTGKTFGADTQYF. The gene calls are TRBV24-1 and TRBJ2-3; tentative D call: TRBD1 (5 bases). Germline V CDR1 and CDR2: KGHDR, SFDVKD. This CDR3 is built from 19 residues. Trimming removed 3 bases at V and 4 bases at J, with 25 bases between.

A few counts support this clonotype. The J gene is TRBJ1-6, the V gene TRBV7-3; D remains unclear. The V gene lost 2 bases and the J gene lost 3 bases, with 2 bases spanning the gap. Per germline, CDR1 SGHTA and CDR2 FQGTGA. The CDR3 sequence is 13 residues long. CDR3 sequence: CASSLYYNSPLHF. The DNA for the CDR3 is TGTGCCAGCAGCTTATACTATAATTCACCCCTCCACTTT.

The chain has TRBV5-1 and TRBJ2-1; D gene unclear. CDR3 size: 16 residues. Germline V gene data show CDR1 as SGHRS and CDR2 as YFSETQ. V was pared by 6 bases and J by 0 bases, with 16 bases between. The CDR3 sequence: CASTFLGYSSYNEQFF. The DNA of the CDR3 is TGCGCCAGCACCTTCTTGGGCTATAGCTCCTACAATGAGCAGTTCTTC. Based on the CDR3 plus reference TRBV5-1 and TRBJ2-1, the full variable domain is KAGVTQTPRYLIKTRGQQVTLSCSPISGHRSVSWYQQTPGQGLQFLFEYFSETQRNKGNFPGRFSGRQFSNSRSEMNVSTLELGDSALYLCASTFLGYSSYNEQFFGPGTRLTVL.

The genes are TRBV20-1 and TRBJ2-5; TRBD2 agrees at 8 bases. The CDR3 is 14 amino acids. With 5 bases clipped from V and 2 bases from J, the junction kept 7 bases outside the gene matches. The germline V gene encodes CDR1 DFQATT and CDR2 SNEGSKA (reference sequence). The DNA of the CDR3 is TGCAGTGCTGGGGGGGTAGCGGGGCAAGAGACCCAGTACTTC. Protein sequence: CSAGGVAGQETQYF.

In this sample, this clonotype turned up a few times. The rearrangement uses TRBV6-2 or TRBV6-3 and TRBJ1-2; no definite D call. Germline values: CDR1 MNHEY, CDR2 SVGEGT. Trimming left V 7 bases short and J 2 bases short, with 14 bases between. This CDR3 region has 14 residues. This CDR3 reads CASTQNAGNYGYTF. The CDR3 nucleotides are TGTGCCAGCACCCAAAATGCGGGGAACTATGGCTACACCTTC.

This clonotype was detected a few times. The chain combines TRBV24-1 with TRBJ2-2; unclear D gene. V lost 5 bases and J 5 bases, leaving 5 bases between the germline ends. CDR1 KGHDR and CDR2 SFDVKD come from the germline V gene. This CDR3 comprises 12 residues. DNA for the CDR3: TGTGCCACCAGTGTAGTAACCGGGGAGCTGTTTTTT. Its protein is CATSVVTGELFF.

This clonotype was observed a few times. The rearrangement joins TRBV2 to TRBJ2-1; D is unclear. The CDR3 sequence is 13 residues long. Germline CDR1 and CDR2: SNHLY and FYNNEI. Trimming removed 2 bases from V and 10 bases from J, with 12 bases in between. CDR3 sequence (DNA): TGTGCCAGCAGTGAAATGGCTGCCCCGGAGCAGTTCTTC. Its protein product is CASSEMAAPEQFF.

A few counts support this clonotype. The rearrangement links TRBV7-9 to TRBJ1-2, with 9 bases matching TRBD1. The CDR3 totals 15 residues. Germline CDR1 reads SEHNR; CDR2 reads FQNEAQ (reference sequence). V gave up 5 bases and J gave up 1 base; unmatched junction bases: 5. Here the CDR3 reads CASSPDRGFNYGYTF. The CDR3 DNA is TGTGCCAGCAGCCCCGACAGGGGGTTTAACTATGGCTACACCTTC.

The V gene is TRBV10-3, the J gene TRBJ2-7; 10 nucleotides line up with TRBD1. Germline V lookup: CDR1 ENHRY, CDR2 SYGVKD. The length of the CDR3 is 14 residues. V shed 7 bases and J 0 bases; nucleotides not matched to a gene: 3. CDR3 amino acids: CAIKGQGSSYEQYF. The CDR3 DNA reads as TGTGCCATCAAGGGACAGGGGAGCTCCTACGAGCAGTACTTC.

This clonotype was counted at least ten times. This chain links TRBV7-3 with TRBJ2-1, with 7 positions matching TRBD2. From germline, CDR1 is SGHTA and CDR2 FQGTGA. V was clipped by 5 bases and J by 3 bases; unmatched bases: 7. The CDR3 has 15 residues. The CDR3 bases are TGTGCCAGCAGCCCCCCCGGGAGGAGCTACAATGAGCAGTTCTTC. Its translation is CASSPPGRSYNEQFF.

DNA for the CDR3: TGTGCCAGCAGTGAATTTGGCGGACAGGCTATCAATGAGCAGTTCTTC. Translation gives CASSEFGGQAINEQFF. V usage is TRBV25-1 and J usage is TRBJ2-1; TRBD1 matches 7 bases. The germline CDR1 and CDR2 sequences are MGHDK and SYGVNS. This CDR3 has 16 residues. J gave up 6 bases and V 1 base, and 9 bases lay outside the gene matches.

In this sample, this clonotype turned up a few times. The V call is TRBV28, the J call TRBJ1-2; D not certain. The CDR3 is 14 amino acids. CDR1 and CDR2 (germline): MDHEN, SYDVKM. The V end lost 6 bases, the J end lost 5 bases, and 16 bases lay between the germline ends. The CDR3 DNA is TGTGCCAGCAGACAACGTTTACAGATTTATGGCTACACCTTC. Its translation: CASRQRLQIYGYTF.

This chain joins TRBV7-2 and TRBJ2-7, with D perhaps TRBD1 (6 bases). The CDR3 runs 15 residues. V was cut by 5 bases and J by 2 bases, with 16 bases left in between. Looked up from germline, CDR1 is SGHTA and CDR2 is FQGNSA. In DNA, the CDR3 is TGTGCCAGCAGCCCGCAGACAGGATTAACCTACGAGCAGTACTTC. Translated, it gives CASSPQTGLTYEQYF.

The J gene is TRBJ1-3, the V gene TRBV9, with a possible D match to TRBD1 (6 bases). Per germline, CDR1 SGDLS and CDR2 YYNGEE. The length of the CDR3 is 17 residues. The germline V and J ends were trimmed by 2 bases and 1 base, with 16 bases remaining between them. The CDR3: CASSVDVQGRSGNTIYF. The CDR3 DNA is TGTGCCAGCAGCGTGGACGTACAGGGTCGGTCTGGAAACACCATATATTTT. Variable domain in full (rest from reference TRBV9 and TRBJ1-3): DSGVTQTPKHLITATGQRVTLRCSPRSGDLSVYWYQQSLDQGLQFLIQYYNGEERAKGNILERFSAQQFPDLHSELNLSSLELGDSALYFCASSVDVQGRSGNTIYFGEGSWLTVV.

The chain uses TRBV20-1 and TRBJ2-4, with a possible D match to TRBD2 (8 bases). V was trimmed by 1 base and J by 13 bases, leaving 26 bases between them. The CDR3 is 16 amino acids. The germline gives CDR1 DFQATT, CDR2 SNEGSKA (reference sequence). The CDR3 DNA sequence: TGCAGTGCTAGAGTGTGGCGGGGGGACAGAACCTACGGGCAGTACTTC. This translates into CSARVWRGDRTYGQYF.

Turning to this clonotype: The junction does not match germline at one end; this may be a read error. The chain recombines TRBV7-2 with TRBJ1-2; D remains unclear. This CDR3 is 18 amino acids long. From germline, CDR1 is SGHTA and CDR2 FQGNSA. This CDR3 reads CARSLAGWLGLGDYGYTF. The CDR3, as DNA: TGTGCCCGCAGCTTAGCTGGTTGGTTAGGCCTCGGGGACTATGGCTACACCTTC.

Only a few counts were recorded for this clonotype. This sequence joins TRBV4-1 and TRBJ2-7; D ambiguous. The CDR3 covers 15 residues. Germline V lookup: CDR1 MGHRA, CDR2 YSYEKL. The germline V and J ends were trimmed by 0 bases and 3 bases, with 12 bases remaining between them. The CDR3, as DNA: TGCGCCAGCAGCCAAGATTACAACGGTTACTACGAGCAGTACTTC. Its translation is CASSQDYNGYYEQYF.

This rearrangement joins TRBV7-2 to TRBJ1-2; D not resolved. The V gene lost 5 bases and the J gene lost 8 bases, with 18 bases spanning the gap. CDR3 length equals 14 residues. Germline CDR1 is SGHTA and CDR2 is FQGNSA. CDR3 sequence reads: CASSPIGPAGGYTF. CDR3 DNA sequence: TGTGCCAGCAGCCCGATTGGCCCAGCTGGGGGCTACACCTTC.